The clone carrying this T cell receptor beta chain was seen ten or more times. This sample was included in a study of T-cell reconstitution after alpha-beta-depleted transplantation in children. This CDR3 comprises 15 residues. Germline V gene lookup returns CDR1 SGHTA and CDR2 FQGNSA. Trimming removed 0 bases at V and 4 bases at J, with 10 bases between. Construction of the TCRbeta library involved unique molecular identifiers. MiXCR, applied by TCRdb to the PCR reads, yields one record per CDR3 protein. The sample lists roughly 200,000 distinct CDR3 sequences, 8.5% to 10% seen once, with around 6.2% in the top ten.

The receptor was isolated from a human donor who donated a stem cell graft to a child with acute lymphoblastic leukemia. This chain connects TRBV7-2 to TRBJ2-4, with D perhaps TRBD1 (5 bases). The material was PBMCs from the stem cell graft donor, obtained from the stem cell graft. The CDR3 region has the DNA TGTGCCAGCAGCTTAGCCCCGACAGTGAAAAACATTCAGTACTTC. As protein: CASSLAPTVKNIQYF. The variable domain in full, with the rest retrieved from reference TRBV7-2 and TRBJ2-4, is GAGVSQSPSNKVTEKGKDVELRCDPISGHTALYWYRQSLGQGLEFLIYFQGNSAPDKSGLPSDRFSAERTGGSVSTLTIQRTQQEDSAVYLCASSLAPTVKNIQYFGAGTRLSVL.